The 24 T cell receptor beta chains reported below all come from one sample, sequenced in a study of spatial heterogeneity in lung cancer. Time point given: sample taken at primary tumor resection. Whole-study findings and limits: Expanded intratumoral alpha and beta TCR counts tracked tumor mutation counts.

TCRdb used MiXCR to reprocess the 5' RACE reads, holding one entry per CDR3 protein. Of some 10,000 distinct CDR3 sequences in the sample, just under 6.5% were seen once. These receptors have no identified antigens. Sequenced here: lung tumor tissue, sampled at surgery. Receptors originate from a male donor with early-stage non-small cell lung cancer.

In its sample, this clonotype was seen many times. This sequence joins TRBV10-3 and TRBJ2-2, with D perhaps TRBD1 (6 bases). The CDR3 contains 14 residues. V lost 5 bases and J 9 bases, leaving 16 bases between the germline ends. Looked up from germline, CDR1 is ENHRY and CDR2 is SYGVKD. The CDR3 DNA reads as TGTGCCATCAGTTCCGGGCAGGGGATCCGGGAGCTGTTTTTT. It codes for CAISSGQGIRELFF.

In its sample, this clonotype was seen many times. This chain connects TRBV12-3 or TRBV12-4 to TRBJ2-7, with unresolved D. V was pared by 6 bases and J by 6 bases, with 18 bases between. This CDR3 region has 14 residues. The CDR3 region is CASSPDPRSPEQYF. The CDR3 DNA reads TGTGCCAGCAGCCCAGACCCTCGGTCTCCCGAGCAGTACTTC.

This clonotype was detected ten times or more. The CDR3 is CATSLGQFTGELFF. CDR3 coding DNA: TGTGCCACTTCTCTGGGACAATTCACCGGGGAGCTGTTTTTT. The genes are TRBV24-1 and TRBJ2-2, with a possible D match to TRBD1 (6 bases). The germline V gene has CDR1 KGHDR and CDR2 SFDVKD. The V end was cut by 10 bases, the J end by 4 bases, with 15 bases between. The CDR3 sequence is 14 residues long.

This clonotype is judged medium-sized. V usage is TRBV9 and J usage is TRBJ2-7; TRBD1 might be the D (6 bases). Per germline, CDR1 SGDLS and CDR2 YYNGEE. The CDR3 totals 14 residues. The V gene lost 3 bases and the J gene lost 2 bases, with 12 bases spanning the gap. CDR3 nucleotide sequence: TGTGCCAGCAGCGAATCCACAGGGCCCTACGAGCAGTACTTC. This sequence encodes CASSESTGPYEQYF.

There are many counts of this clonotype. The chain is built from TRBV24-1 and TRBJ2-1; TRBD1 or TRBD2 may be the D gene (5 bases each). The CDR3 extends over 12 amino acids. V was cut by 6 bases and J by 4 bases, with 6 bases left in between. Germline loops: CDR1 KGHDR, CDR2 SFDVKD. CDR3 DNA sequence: TGTGCCACCAGTTGGGGGTACAATGAGCAGTTCTTC. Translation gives CATSWGYNEQFF.

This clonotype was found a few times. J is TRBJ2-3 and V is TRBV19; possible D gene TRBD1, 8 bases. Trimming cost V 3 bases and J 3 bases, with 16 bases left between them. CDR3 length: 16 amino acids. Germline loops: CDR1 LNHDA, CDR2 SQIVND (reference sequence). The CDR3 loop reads CASSITTGEGTDTQYF. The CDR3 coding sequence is TGTGCCAGTAGTATCACGACAGGGGAGGGAACAGATACGCAGTATTTT.

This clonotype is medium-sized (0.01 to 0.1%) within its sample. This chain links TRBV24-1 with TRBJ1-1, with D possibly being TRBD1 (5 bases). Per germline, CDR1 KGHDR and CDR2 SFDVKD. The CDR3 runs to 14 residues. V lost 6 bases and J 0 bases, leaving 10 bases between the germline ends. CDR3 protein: CATSSGRMNTEAFF. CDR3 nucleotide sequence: TGTGCCACCAGTTCGGGACGGATGAACACTGAAGCTTTCTTT.

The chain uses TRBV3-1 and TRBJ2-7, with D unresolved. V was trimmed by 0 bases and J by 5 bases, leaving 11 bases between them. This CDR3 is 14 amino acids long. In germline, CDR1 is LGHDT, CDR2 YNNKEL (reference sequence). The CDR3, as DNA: TGTGCCAGCAGCCAAGATCGCAGGCTCCACGAGCAGTACTTC. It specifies CASSQDRRLHEQYF.

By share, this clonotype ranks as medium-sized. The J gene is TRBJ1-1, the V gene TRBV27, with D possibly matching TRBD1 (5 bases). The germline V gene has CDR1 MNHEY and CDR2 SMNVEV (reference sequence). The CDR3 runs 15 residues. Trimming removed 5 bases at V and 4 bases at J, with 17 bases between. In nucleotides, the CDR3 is TGTGCCAGCAGTCAGGGACGGTGGGGCGCCACTGAAGCTTTCTTT. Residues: CASSQGRWGATEAFF.

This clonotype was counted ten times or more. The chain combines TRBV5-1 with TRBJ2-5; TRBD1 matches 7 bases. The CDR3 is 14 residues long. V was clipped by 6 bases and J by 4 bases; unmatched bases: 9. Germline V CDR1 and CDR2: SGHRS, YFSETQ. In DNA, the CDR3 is TGCGCCAGCAAAACAGGGGAGTCGGGAGAGACCCAGTACTTC. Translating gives CASKTGESGETQYF.

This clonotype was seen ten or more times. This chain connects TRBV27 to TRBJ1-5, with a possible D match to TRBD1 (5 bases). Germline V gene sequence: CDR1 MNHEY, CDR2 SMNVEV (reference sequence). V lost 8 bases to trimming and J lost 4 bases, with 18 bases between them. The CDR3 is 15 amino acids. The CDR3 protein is CASSELGGDNQPQHF. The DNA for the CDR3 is TGTGCCAGCTCCGAGCTGGGGGGGGATAATCAGCCCCAGCATTTT.

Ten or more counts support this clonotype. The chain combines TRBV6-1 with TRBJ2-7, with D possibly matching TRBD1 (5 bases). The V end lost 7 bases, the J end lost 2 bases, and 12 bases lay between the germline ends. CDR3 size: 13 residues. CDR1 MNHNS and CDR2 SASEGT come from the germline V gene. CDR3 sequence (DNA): TGTGCCAGCACCCTGACAGTCGCCTACGAGCAGTACTTC. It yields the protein CASTLTVAYEQYF.

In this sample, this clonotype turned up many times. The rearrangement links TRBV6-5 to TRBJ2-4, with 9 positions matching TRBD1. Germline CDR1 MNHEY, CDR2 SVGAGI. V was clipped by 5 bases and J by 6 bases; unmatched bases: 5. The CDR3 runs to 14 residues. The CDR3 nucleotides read TGTGCCAGCAGTGAGGAGGACAGGGGAAACATTCAGTACTTC. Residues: CASSEEDRGNIQYF.

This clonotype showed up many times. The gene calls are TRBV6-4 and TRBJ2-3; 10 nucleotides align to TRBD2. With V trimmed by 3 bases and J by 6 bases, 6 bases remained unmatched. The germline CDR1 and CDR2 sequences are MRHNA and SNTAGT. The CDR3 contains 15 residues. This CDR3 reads CASSESSGSRDTQYF. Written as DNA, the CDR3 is TGTGCCAGCAGTGAGTCTAGCGGGAGTCGGGATACGCAGTATTTT.

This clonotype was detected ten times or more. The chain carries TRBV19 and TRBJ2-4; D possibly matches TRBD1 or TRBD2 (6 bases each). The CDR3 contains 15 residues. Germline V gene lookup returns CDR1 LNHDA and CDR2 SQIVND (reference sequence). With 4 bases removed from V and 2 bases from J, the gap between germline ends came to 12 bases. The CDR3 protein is CASSNGGWSKNIQYF. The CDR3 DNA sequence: TGTGCCAGTAGTAACGGGGGCTGGTCCAAAAACATTCAGTACTTC.

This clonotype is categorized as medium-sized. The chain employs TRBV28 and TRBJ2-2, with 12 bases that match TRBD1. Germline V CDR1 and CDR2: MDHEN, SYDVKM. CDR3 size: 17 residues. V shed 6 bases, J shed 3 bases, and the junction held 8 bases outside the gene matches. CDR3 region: CASRPWDRGRYTGELFF. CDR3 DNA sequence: TGTGCCAGCAGACCCTGGGACAGGGGGCGTTACACCGGGGAGCTGTTTTTT.

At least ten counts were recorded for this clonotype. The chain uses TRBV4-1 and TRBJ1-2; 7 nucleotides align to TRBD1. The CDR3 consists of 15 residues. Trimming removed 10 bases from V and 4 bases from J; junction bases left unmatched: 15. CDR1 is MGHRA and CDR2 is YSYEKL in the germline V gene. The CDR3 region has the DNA TGCGCCACCGAAAGCCGGGACAGACGTTCCTATGGCTACACCTTC. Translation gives CATESRDRRSYGYTF.

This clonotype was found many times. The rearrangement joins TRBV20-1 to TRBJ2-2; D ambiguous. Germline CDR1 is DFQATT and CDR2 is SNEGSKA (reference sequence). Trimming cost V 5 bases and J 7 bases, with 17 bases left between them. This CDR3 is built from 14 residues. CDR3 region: CSASPTVGVGELFF. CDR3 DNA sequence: TGCAGTGCTTCCCCCACGGTAGGAGTCGGGGAGCTGTTTTTT.

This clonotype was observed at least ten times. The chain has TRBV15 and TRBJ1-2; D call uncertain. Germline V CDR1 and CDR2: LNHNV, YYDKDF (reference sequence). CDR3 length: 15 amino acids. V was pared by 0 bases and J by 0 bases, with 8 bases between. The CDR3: CATSRDVTANYGYTF. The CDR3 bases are TGTGCCACCAGCAGAGACGTGACCGCTAACTATGGCTACACCTTC.

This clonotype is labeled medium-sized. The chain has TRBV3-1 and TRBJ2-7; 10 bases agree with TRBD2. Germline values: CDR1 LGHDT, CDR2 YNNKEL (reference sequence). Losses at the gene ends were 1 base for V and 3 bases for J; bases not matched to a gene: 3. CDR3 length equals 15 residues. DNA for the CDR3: TGTGCCAGCAGCCAAGGGACTAGCGGCGTCTACGAGCAGTACTTC. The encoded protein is CASSQGTSGVYEQYF.

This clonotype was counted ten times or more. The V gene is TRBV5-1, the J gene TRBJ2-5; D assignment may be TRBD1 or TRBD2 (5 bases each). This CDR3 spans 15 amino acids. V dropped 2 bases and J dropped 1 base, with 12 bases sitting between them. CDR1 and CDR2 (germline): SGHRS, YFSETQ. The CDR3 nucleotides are TGCGCCAGCAGCTTCAACCGGGGCTTCCAAGAGACCCAGTACTTC. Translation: CASSFNRGFQETQYF.

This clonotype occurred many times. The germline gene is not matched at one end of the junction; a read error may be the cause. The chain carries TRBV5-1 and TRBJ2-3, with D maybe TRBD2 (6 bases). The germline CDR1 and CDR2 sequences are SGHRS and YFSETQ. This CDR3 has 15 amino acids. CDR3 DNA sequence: TGCGCCAGCAGCTCGGCGGGGACCCTCACAAATACGCAGTATTTT. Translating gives CASSSAGTLTNTQYF.

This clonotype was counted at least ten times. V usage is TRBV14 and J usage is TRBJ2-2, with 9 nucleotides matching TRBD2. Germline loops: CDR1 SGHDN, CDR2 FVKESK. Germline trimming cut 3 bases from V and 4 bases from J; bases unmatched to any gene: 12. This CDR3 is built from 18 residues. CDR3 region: CASSHRLAGTSFTGELFF. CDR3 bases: TGTGCCAGCAGCCATAGGCTAGCGGGAACCTCGTTCACCGGGGAGCTGTTTTTT.

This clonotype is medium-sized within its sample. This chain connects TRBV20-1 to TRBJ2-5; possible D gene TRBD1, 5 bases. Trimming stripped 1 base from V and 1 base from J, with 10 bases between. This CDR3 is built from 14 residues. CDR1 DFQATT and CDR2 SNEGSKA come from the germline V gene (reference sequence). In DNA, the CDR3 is TGCAGTGCTAGAGTAAGCAGGGCCCAAGAGACCCAGTACTTC. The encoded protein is CSARVSRAQETQYF.